Listed below are T cell receptor beta chains from one sample, sequenced in a study of CD8 T cells in Susac syndrome. TCRdb itself ran the immunoSEQ multiplex PCR reads through MiXCR, one entry per CDR3 protein. The table includes about 81,000 distinct CDR3 sequences, 85% to 95% detected once. Sequenced sample: CD8+ T cells from PBMCs. Receptor source: a human donor with Susac syndrome. Both conserved end residues are part of each CDR3. A D gene is named only where the DNA matches it firmly. Where a row states a size, it is once, few, many or the class of an expanded clone; other rows omit it.

TRBV25-1	.	TRBJ1-1	once	CASSGGSSTEAFF	TGTGCCAGCAGTGGGGGGAGTTCCACTGAAGCTTTCTTT
TRBV14	.	TRBJ2-7	once	CASSQERDYLYEQYF	TGTGCCAGCAGCCAAGAGCGGGATTACCTGTACGAGCAGTACTTC
TRBV12-3/TRBV12-4	TRBD1	TRBJ1-2	.	CASWNDPGTAPIYTF	TGTGCCAGCTGGAACGACCCAGGGACAGCACCCATCTACACCTTC
TRBV4-1	.	TRBJ2-7	.	CASSRAGDEQYF	TGCGCCAGCAGCCGTGCCGGGGACGAGCAGTACTTC
TRBV28	TRBD1	TRBJ2-7	.	CASSHTGTGVYEQYF	TGTGCCAGCAGTCATACCGGGACAGGGGTGTACGAGCAGTACTTC
TRBV12-3/TRBV12-4	TRBD1	TRBJ1-5	.	CASSWQGGQGWQPQHF	TGTGCCAGCAGTTGGCAGGGGGGTCAGGGTTGGCAGCCCCAGCATTTT
TRBV2	.	TRBJ1-5	.	CASSDEGYSNQPQHF	TGTGCCAGCAGTGATGAGGGGTATAGCAATCAGCCCCAGCATTTT
TRBV29-1	.	TRBJ2-5	.	CSVEGGVETQYF	TGCAGCGTTGAAGGGGGGGTAGAGACCCAGTACTTC
TRBV7-9	TRBD1	TRBJ1-2	.	CASSLGTGGVYGYTF	TGTGCCAGCAGCTTGGGTACAGGGGGCGTCTATGGCTACACCTTC
TRBV20-1	.	TRBJ2-5	.	CSAMGPGGTQETQYF	TGCAGTGCTATGGGGCCGGGGGGCACCCAAGAGACCCAGTACTTC
TRBV6-4	.	TRBJ2-1	.	CASSDESSGGSEQFF	TGTGCCAGCAGTGACGAGTCCTCTGGGGGGTCTGAGCAGTTCTTC
TRBV29-1	.	TRBJ1-4	.	CSVEADGGVEEKLFF	TGCAGCGTTGAAGCGGATGGGGGGGTTGAGGAAAAACTGTTTTTT
TRBV5-4	.	TRBJ1-4	.	CASSSDHGFATNEKLFF	TGTGCCAGCAGCTCGGACCATGGGTTTGCAACTAATGAAAAACTGTTTTTT